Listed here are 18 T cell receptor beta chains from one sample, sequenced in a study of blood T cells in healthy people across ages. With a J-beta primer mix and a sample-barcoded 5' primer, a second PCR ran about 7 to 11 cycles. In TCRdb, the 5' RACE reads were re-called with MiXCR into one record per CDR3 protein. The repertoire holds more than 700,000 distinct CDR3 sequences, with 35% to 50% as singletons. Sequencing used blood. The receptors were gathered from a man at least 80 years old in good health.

CDR3 nucleotides: TGTGCCAGCAGCTTGCAAGGCGGGATCTACAATGAGCAGTTCTTC. Translated, it gives CASSLQGGIYNEQFF. The chain combines TRBV5-5 with TRBJ2-1; tentative D call: TRBD2 (6 bases). The length of the CDR3 is 15 residues. The V end lost 1 base, the J end lost 3 bases, and 11 bases lay between the germline ends. Germline V gives CDR1 SGHKS, CDR2 YYEKEE (reference sequence).

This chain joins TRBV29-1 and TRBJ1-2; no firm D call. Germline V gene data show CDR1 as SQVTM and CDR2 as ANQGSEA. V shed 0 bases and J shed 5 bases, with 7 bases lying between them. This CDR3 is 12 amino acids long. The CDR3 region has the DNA TGCAGCGTTGAAGATGGGGAATATGGCTACACCTTC. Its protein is CSVEDGEYGYTF. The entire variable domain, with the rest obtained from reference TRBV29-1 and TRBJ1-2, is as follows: SAVISQKPSRDICQRGTSLTIQCQVDSQVTMMFWYRQQPGQSLTLIATANQGSEATYESGFVIDKFPISRPNLTFSTLTVSNMSPEDSSIYLCSVEDGEYGYTFGSGTRLTVV.

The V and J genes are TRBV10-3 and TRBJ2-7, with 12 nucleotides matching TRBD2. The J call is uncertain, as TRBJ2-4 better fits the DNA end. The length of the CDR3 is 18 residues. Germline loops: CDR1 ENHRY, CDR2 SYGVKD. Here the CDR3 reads CATRKTSGSDRAENIQYF. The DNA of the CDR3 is TGTGCCACCCGAAAGACTAGCGGGAGTGATCGGGCGGAAAACATTCAGTACTTC.

The CDR3 loop reads CASGEGAGEQYF. CDR3 in DNA: TGTGCCAGCGGAGAGGGGGCGGGAGAGCAGTACTTC. The V gene is TRBV25-1, the J gene TRBJ2-7; D is possibly TRBD1 (7 bases). The CDR3 is made up of 12 amino acids. CDR1 MGHDK and CDR2 SYGVNS come from the germline V gene. Trimming shortened V by 8 bases and J by 7 bases, and 15 bases separated the two germline ends.

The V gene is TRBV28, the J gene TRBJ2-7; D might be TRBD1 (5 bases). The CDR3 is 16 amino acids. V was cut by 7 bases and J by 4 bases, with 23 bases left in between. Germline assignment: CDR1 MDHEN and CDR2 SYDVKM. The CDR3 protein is CASTLGAGNPLYEQYF. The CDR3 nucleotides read TGTGCCAGCACCCTTGGGGCCGGAAATCCCCTTTACGAGCAGTACTTC.

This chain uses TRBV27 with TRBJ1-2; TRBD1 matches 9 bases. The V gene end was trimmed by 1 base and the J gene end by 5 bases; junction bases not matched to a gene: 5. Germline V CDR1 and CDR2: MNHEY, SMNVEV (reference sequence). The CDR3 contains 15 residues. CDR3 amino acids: CASSLLGQGLYGYTF. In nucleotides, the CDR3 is TGTGCCAGCAGTTTATTAGGACAGGGGCTTTATGGCTACACCTTC.

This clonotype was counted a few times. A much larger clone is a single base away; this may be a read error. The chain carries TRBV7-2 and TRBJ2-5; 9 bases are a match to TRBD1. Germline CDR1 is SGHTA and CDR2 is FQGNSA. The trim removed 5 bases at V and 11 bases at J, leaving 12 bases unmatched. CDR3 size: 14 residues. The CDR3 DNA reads TGTGCCAGCAGCCAGGGACAGGGTGGTAGGAAGCAGTACTTC. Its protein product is CASSQGQGGRKQYF.

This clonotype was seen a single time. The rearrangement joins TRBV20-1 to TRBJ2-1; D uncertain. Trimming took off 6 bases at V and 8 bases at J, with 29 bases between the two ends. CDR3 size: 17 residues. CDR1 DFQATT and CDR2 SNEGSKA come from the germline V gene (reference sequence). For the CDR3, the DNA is TGCAGTGCACAGCCCCTCGTCCCCCTTTATACGAGCGATGAGCAGTTCTTC. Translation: CSAQPLVPLYTSDEQFF.

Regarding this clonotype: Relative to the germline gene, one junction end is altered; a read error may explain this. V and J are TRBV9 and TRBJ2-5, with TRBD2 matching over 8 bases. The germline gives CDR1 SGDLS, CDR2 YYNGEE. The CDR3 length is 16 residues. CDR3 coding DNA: TGCGCCAGCAGCGTAGCCAGCGGGAGTATAGGGGAGACCCAGTACTTC. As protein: CASSVASGSIGETQYF.

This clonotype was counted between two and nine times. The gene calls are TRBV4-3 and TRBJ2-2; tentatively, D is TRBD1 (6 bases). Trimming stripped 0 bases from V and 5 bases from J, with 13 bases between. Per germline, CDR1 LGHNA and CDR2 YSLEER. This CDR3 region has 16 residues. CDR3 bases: TGCGCCAGCAGCCAAGACCCCACAGGGTCAACCGGGGAGCTGTTTTTT. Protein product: CASSQDPTGSTGELFF.

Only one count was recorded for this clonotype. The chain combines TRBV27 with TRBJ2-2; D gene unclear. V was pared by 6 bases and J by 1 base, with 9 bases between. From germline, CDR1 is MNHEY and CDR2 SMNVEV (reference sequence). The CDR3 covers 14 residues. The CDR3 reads CASRSPVNTGELFF. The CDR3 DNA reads TGTGCCAGCAGAAGCCCAGTGAACACCGGGGAGCTGTTTTTT.

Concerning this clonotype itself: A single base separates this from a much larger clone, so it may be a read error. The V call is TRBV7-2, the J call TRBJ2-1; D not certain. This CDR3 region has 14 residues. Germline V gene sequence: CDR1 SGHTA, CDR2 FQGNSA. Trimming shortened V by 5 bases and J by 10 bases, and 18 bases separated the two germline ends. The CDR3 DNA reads TGTGCCAGCAGCGTAAGGAGTGCAGGCGTCGAGCAGTTCTTC. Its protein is CASSVRSAGVEQFF. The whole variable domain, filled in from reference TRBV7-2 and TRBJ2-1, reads GAGVSQSPSNKVTEKGKDVELRCDPISGHTALYWYRQSLGQGLEFLIYFQGNSAPDKSGLPSDRFSAERTGGSVSTLTIQRTQQEDSAVYLCASSVRSAGVEQFFGPGTRLTVL.

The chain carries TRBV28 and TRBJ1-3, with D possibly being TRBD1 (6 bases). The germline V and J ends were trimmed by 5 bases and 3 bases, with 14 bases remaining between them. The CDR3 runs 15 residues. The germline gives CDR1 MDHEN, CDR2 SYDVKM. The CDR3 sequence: CASSLPGTLGNTIYF. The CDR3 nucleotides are TGTGCCAGCAGTCTCCCCGGGACACTTGGAAACACCATATATTTT.

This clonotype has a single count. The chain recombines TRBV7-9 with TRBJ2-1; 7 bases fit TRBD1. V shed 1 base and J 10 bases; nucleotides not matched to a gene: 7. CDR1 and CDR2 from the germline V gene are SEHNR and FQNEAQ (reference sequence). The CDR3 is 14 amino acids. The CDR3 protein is CASSLEGGSYEQFF. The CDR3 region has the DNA TGTGCCAGCAGCTTAGAAGGGGGCTCCTACGAGCAGTTCTTC.

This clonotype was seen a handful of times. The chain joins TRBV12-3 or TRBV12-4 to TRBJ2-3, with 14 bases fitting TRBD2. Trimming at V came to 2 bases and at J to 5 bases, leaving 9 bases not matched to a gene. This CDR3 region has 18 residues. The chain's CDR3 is CASSLRGLAGEGVDTQYF. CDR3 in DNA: TGTGCCAGCAGTTTACGGGGACTAGCGGGAGAGGGAGTAGATACGCAGTATTTT.

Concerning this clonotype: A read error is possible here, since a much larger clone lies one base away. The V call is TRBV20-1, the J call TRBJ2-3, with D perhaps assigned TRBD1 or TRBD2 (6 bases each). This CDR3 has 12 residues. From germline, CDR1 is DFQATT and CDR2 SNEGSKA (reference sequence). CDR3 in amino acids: CSPVGGLDAQYF. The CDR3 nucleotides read TGCAGCCCCGTGGGGGGCCTGGATGCGCAGTATTTT.

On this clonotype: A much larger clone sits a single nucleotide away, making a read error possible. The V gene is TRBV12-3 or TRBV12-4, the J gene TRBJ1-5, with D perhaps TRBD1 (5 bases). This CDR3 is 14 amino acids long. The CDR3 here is CASSLQVSNQPQNF. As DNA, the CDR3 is TGTGCCAGCAGTCTACAGGTTAGCAATCAGCCCCAGAATTTT.

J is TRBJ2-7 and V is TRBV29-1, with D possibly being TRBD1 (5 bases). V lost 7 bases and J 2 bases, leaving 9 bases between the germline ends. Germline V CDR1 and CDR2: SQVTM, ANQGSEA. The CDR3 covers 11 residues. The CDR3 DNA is TGCAGCGGACAGAGCACCTACGAGCAGTACTTC. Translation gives CSGQSTYEQYF.